This T cell receptor (beta chain) was sequenced in a study of T cells in Graves' hyperthyroidism and ophthalmopathy. Findings and limits, study-wide: Most thyroid clonotypes expanded above 0.001 appeared in blood too. Patients with ophthalmopathy were separated from those with stable hyperthyroidism by a 13 V-J model.

On this clonotype itself: What it binds is unknown.

Together with thyroid ultrasound, orbital computed tomography, serum thyroxine and TRAb, clinical symptoms were used for diagnoses. The PBMCs were taken from 10 ml of fresh peripheral blood. The CDR3 length is 11 residues. Trimming cost V 6 bases and J 1 base, with 7 bases left between them. Germline CDR1 is DFQATT and CDR2 is SNEGSKA (reference sequence). Using RNA transcripts as the source, TCR beta CDR3 regions were amplified. HTBI primers were employed in a first-round RT-PCR of the TCR CDR3. MiXCR, run by TCRdb on the multiplex PCR reads, gives a single entry per CDR3 protein. The table has about 520,000 distinct CDR3 sequences, about 24% seen once.

The rearrangement uses TRBV20-1 and TRBJ2-7, with unresolved D. The clonotype comes from a woman aged 30 to 39 with Graves' ophthalmopathy. The material sequenced was blood. The CDR3 loop is CSAFLSYEQYF. In DNA form, the CDR3 reads TGCAGTGCCTTCCTGTCCTACGAGCAGTACTTC.